This passage covers 9 T cell receptor beta chains from one sample sequenced in a study of control samples from healthy donors and cancer patients. Measured with immunoSEQ multiplex PCR; TCRdb has only the in-frame clones, and not every one. The table has about 43,000 clones, roughly 94% seen once. The specimen was blood. Receptors originate from a man between 60 and 75 years old in good health.

The rearrangement uses TRBV3-1 (or the pseudogene TRBV3-2) and TRBJ2-7; perhaps TRBD2 as D (6 bases). Germline CDR1 reads LGHDT; CDR2 reads YNNKEL (reference sequence). The CDR3 length is 16 residues. V lost 4 bases and J 2 bases, leaving 18 bases between the germline ends. The CDR3 nucleotides read TGTGCCAGCAGCCCAAAGTGGGCTAGCGATACCTACGAGCAGTACTTC. Protein sequence: CASSPKWASDTYEQYF.

This clone showed up just once. This chain uses TRBV28 with TRBJ2-7; TRBD1 matches at 7 bases. CDR1 is MDHEN, CDR2 SYDVKM, per germline. The CDR3 has 13 residues. Germline trimming cut 7 bases from V and 4 bases from J; bases unmatched to any gene: 7. The CDR3 region has the DNA TGTGCCAGCACTTCTGGGGACAGATACGAGCAGTACTTC. Protein sequence: CASTSGDRYEQYF.

The chain couples TRBV4-1 to TRBJ2-3; TRBD1 or TRBD2 may be the D gene (6 bases each). Germline CDR1 reads MGHRA; CDR2 reads YSYEKL. This CDR3 contains 18 residues. The ends were cut back, 0 bases at V and 3 bases at J, with 19 bases in the middle. The CDR3, as DNA: TGCGCCAGCAGCCAAGAAGGGGGAGGAGCTCTCCGTACAGATACGCAGTATTTT. Amino acids: CASSQEGGGALRTDTQYF.

J is TRBJ2-1 and V is TRBV19; D might be TRBD2 (6 bases). The V and J ends lost 3 bases and 0 bases respectively, with 12 bases between them. The CDR3 spans 16 residues. Germline V gene data show CDR1 as LNHDA and CDR2 as SQIVND (reference sequence). The DNA for the CDR3 is TGTGCCAGTAGTATTTTAGCGGATAGCTCCTACAATGAGCAGTTCTTC. Translation gives CASSILADSSYNEQFF.

The chain employs TRBV7-3 and TRBJ2-5; perhaps D is TRBD1 or TRBD2 (5 bases each). Germline assignment: CDR1 SGHTA and CDR2 FQGTGA. V was shortened by 0 bases and J by 4 bases, with 6 bases between the two germline ends. The length of the CDR3 is 13 residues. Here the CDR3 reads CASSLTGTETQYF. CDR3 nucleotide sequence: TGTGCCAGCAGCTTAACCGGGACAGAGACCCAGTACTTC.

The chain couples TRBV3-1 (or the pseudogene TRBV3-2) to TRBJ2-1; no reliable D call. The germline V gene encodes CDR1 LGHDT and CDR2 YNNKEL (reference sequence). The germline V and J ends were trimmed by 4 bases and 4 bases, with 5 bases remaining between them. The CDR3 has 12 amino acids. CDR3 sequence (DNA): TGTGCCAGCAGCCGACTTTACAATGAGCAGTTCTTC. This encodes CASSRLYNEQFF.

The rearrangement uses TRBV29-1 and TRBJ2-7; 8 bases are a match to TRBD2. Germline trimming cut 5 bases from V and 6 bases from J; bases unmatched to any gene: 6. This CDR3 has 12 amino acids. In germline, CDR1 is SQVTM, CDR2 ANQGSEA. CDR3 protein: CSVRTSFSEQYF. CDR3 in DNA: TGCAGCGTTCGGACTAGCTTTAGCGAGCAGTACTTC.

This clone was seen more than once but under ten times. The chain links TRBV29-1 to TRBJ1-2, with 11 positions matching TRBD1. The ends lost 4 bases at V and 8 bases at J; junction bases unmatched: 6. The CDR3 is 13 amino acids. The germline V gene has CDR1 SQVTM and CDR2 ANQGSEA. CDR3 nucleotide sequence: TGCAGCGTTGTTGGACAGGGGGCAGGAGGCTACACCTTC. Its translation: CSVVGQGAGGYTF.

The gene calls are TRBV7-9 and TRBJ2-7; TRBD2 agrees at 9 bases. Unmatched junction bases numbered 13, after V lost 5 bases and J lost 2 bases. Germline assignment: CDR1 SEHNR and CDR2 FQNEAQ (reference sequence). The CDR3 has 17 residues. The CDR3 here is CASSPRGSGRITYEQYF. Here the CDR3 DNA reads TGTGCCAGCAGCCCCCGGGGGAGCGGGAGGATAACCTACGAGCAGTACTTC. Full variable domain (rest looked up from reference TRBV7-9 and TRBJ2-7): DTGVSQNPRHKITKRGQNVTFRCDPISEHNRLYWYRQTLGQGPEFLTYFQNEAQLEKSRLLSDRFSAERPKGSFSTLEIQRTEQGDSAMYLCASSPRGSGRITYEQYFGPGTRLTVT.